Below, 22 T cell receptor beta chains from the same sample are listed, as sequenced in a study of T cells in Graves' hyperthyroidism and ophthalmopathy. TCR beta CDR3 region amplification was performed from RNA transcripts. First-round RT-PCR with HTBI primers amplified the TCR CDR3 region. MiXCR was run by TCRdb on the multiplex PCR reads, yielding one entry per CDR3 protein. The table records about 290,000 distinct CDR3 sequences, about 14% of them present only once. Source material: blood. All receptors derive from a woman in her 30s with Graves' hyperthyroidism that later progressed to Graves' ophthalmopathy.

In this sample, this clonotype turned up many times. The chain recombines TRBV27 with TRBJ2-1, with D possibly being TRBD1 (6 bases). Germline CDR1 MNHEY, CDR2 SMNVEV (reference sequence). The CDR3 consists of 14 residues. Deletions cut 2 bases from V and 6 bases from J, with 11 bases between. The CDR3 nucleotides are TGTGCCAGCAGTTTAGGGACAAACCCCAATGAGCAGTTCTTC. Its protein is CASSLGTNPNEQFF.

In this sample, this clonotype turned up a few times. The genes are TRBV27 and TRBJ1-6; TRBD1 matches 8 bases. The CDR3 contains 17 residues. In germline, CDR1 is MNHEY, CDR2 SMNVEV (reference sequence). J was trimmed by 2 bases and V by 7 bases; bases with no gene match: 10. For the CDR3, the DNA is TGTGCCAGCACCCACCGACAGGGGAGGCCCTATAATTCACCCCTCCACTTT. Residues: CASTHRQGRPYNSPLHF.

CDR3 sequence (DNA): TGTGCCAGTAGTAGCGAGGAGGCAGCAACTAATGAAAAACTGTTTTTT. Protein sequence: CASSSEEAATNEKLFF. The rearrangement uses TRBV19 and TRBJ1-4, with D uncertain. Germline V CDR1 and CDR2: LNHDA, SQIVND (reference sequence). The CDR3 loop spans 16 amino acids. The V gene lost 4 bases and the J gene lost 0 bases, with 12 bases spanning the gap.

There are many counts of this clonotype. The gene calls are TRBV7-2 and TRBJ2-2; no reliable D call. Deletions cut 0 bases from V and 6 bases from J, with 23 bases between. The CDR3 loop spans 19 amino acids. Germline loops: CDR1 SGHTA, CDR2 FQGNSA. For the CDR3, the DNA is TGTGCCAGCAGCTTAGCGTGGCTCGGGCGTTCTTTTATCGCCGGGGAGCTGTTTTTT. Translated: CASSLAWLGRSFIAGELFF.

As concerns this clonotype: This may be a read error: a much more frequent sequence differs by one nucleotide. This rearrangement joins TRBV4-3 to TRBJ2-3, with TRBD2 matching over 11 bases. Germline V gives CDR1 LGHNA, CDR2 YSLEER. The ends lost 2 bases at V and 2 bases at J; junction bases unmatched: 3. CDR3 length: 16 amino acids. The CDR3 is CASSQPLAGATDTQYF. In DNA form, the CDR3 reads TGCGCCAGCAGCCAACCACTAGCGGGAGCCACAGATACGCAGTATTTT.

The chain links TRBV20-1 to TRBJ2-3; possibly TRBD2 for D (6 bases). V was clipped by 0 bases and J by 3 bases, with 22 bases between them. There are 18 residues in the CDR3. CDR1 is DFQATT and CDR2 is SNEGSKA in the germline V gene (reference sequence). The CDR3 is CSARDMGRSLRRTDTQYF. The CDR3 DNA follows: TGCAGTGCTAGAGATATGGGGAGGAGCCTAAGGAGGACAGATACGCAGTATTTT.

As to this clonotype: Germline is not matched at one junction end, which may reflect a read error. The chain is built from TRBV13 and TRBJ1-6; the D is unclear. CDR1 and CDR2 from the germline V gene are PRHDT and FYEKMQ (reference sequence). The CDR3 length is 17 residues. The CDR3 DNA reads TGTGCCAACAGCTTAGGCCTCTCTACGCGGCCCAATTCACCCCTCCACTTT. The encoded protein is CANSLGLSTRPNSPLHF.

This clonotype appeared a few times. This chain joins TRBV4-1 and TRBJ1-4, with D possibly matching TRBD1 (5 bases). The CDR3 contains 15 residues. Trimming cost V 0 bases and J 6 bases, with 11 bases left between them. Germline lookup yields CDR1 MGHRA and CDR2 YSYEKL. CDR3 in DNA: TGCGCCAGCAGCCAAGATGAGGGGTTATATGAAAAACTGTTTTTT. Translation gives CASSQDEGLYEKLFF.

There are many counts of this clonotype. The chain joins TRBV6-2 or TRBV6-3 to TRBJ1-1; no firm D call. CDR1 and CDR2 (germline): MNHEY, SVGEGT. V dropped 7 bases and J dropped 1 base, with 7 bases sitting between them. The CDR3 sequence is 12 residues long. This CDR3 reads CASTRGNTEAFF. CDR3 bases: TGTGCCAGCACCCGGGGGAACACTGAAGCTTTCTTT.

This clonotype has at least ten counts. The chain has TRBV2 and TRBJ1-2; D not resolved. The CDR3 totals 13 residues. The V end lost 4 bases, the J end lost 1 base, and 7 bases lay between the germline ends. In germline, CDR1 is SNHLY, CDR2 FYNNEI. The CDR3 region has the DNA TGTGCCAGCAGTGTTGGCTATAACTATGGCTACACCTTC. It codes for CASSVGYNYGYTF.

There are many counts of this clonotype. V is TRBV6-2 or TRBV6-3 and J is TRBJ2-3; TRBD2 matches 11 bases. V lost 4 bases, J lost 3 bases, and 3 bases stayed unmatched. Per the germline V gene, CDR1 is MNHEY and CDR2 is SVGEGT. The CDR3 contains 15 residues. CDR3 loop: CASSSSGRRTDTQYF. CDR3 DNA sequence: TGTGCCAGCAGTTCTAGCGGGAGGCGGACAGATACGCAGTATTTT.

This clonotype was observed at least ten times. This chain links TRBV7-9 with TRBJ1-1; no clear D gene. The CDR3 loop spans 15 amino acids. Trimming left V 5 bases short and J 5 bases short, with 18 bases between. Germline V gives CDR1 SEHNR, CDR2 FQNEAQ (reference sequence). The CDR3 region is CASSPVGREETEAFF. In DNA form, the CDR3 reads TGTGCCAGCAGCCCGGTGGGGAGGGAAGAGACTGAAGCTTTCTTT.

Note on this clonotype: This may be a read error, as it is one base from a much larger clone. This sequence joins TRBV6-2 or TRBV6-3 and TRBJ2-1; 8 bases agree with TRBD2. CDR3 length: 17 amino acids. Germline CDR1 and CDR2: MNHEY and SVGEGT. The CDR3 DNA follows: TGTGCCAGCAGCACAGGTCAAAGCGGGAGATCCTACAATGAGCGGTTCTTC. This translates into CASSTGQSGRSYNERFF.

On this clonotype: A much bigger clone sits one base away, suggesting this may be a read error. This rearrangement joins TRBV20-1 to TRBJ1-4; the match to TRBD1 covers 7 bases. This CDR3 spans 15 amino acids. The germline V gene has CDR1 DFQATT and CDR2 SNEGSKA (reference sequence). V was clipped by 5 bases and J by 8 bases; unmatched bases: 14. The CDR3 DNA sequence: TGCAGTGCTTTCGGTATTGGGACAGTAGACGAAAAACTGTTTTTT. Its protein product is CSAFGIGTVDEKLFF.

This clonotype was detected many times. The chain couples TRBV30 to TRBJ2-7; either TRBD1 or TRBD2 may fit D (5 bases each). This CDR3 is built from 14 residues. Germline CDR1 GTSNPN, CDR2 SVGIG (reference sequence). V lost 5 bases to trimming and J lost 6 bases, with 20 bases between them. In nucleotides, the CDR3 is TGTGCCTGGGAGGAATGGGACGGAAGCCCCGAGCAGTACTTC. Residues: CAWEEWDGSPEQYF.

The sample holds many counts of this clonotype. J is TRBJ1-2 and V is TRBV20-1; the match to TRBD1 covers 8 bases. The ends lost 5 bases at V and 2 bases at J; junction bases unmatched: 4. Germline V gene sequence: CDR1 DFQATT, CDR2 SNEGSKA (reference sequence). CDR3 length: 13 amino acids. The CDR3 sequence is CSAPGTGNYGYTF. For the CDR3, the DNA is TGCAGTGCTCCCGGGACAGGCAACTATGGCTACACCTTC.

At least ten counts were recorded for this clonotype. V and J are TRBV5-1 and TRBJ1-1, with D possibly matching TRBD1 (6 bases). The CDR3 has 14 amino acids. The germline gives CDR1 SGHRS, CDR2 YFSETQ. V lost 3 bases and J 2 bases, leaving 11 bases between the germline ends. CDR3 in amino acids: CASSSGTPNTEAFF. The CDR3 DNA follows: TGCGCCAGCAGCTCCGGGACACCTAACACTGAAGCTTTCTTT.

There are many counts of this clonotype. The chain carries TRBV7-2 and TRBJ1-2; a weak D match, TRBD1 (6 bases). The CDR3 has 12 residues. Germline V CDR1 and CDR2: SGHTA, FQGNSA. Trimming took off 10 bases at V and 8 bases at J, with 17 bases between the two ends. CDR3 in amino acids: CATQNRDGGYTF. As DNA, the CDR3 is TGTGCCACCCAAAACAGGGACGGGGGCTACACCTTC.

This clonotype was seen ten or more times. The rearrangement uses TRBV2 and TRBJ2-7; TRBD1 aligns across 7 bases. Germline-derived CDR1 and CDR2 are SNHLY and FYNNEI. CDR3 size: 14 residues. The V segment lost 3 bases and the J segment 7 bases; nucleotides outside the gene matches: 9. The CDR3 nucleotides read TGTGCCAGCAGTGAGGGGACAGTGGCGGGTGAGCAGTACTTC. This translates into CASSEGTVAGEQYF.

The V gene is TRBV2, the J gene TRBJ1-3, with TRBD1 matching over 9 bases. The CDR3 sequence is 17 residues long. CDR1 is SNHLY and CDR2 is FYNNEI in the germline V gene. The junction had 13 bases not matched to a gene; V was cut back by 8 bases and J by 2 bases. CDR3 nucleotide sequence: TGTGCCAGCTCGGGACAGGGTGGGGCAAGAACTGGAAACACCATATATTTT. It codes for CASSGQGGARTGNTIYF.

The chain employs TRBV6-4 and TRBJ2-3; D remains unclear. Germline V lookup: CDR1 MRHNA, CDR2 SNTAGT. The CDR3 runs 13 residues. V was shortened by 5 bases and J by 5 bases, with 11 bases between the two germline ends. DNA for the CDR3: TGTGCCAGCAGTCTTGGGGTTGGAGATACGCAGTATTTT. The encoded protein is CASSLGVGDTQYF.

This clonotype was counted many times. The rearrangement links TRBV7-2 to TRBJ1-2; TRBD1 might be the D (5 bases). This CDR3 spans 20 amino acids. The V end lost 2 bases, the J end lost 4 bases, and 29 bases lay between the germline ends. Germline V lookup: CDR1 SGHTA, CDR2 FQGNSA. The DNA for the CDR3 is TGTGCCAGCAGCTTACGGTGGGTGGGGGGTTTCGAACAGCGGGGCTATGGCTACACCTTC. Amino acids: CASSLRWVGGFEQRGYGYTF.